Listed below are T cell receptor beta chains from one sample, sequenced in a study of blood T cell repertoires in COVID-19. Data came from immunoSEQ multiplex PCR; TCRdb stores just in-frame clones and leaves some out. The table includes about 130,000 clones, 60% to 80% detected once. Sequenced material: peripheral blood. The receptors derive from a woman in her 70s with acute or convalescent COVID-19. Each CDR3 is given with its conserved first and last residue. Each record gives: clone size, V gene, J gene, CDR3 length, D gene, CDR3 protein, CDR3 DNA. D genes are given only for firm matches. Clone size is stated in some rows and not others, as once, few, many or a class when expanded.

clone size: NA; V gene: TRBV11-2; J gene: TRBJ2-1; CDR3 length: 13; D gene: TRBD1; CDR3 protein: CASSLGSDRVKFF; CDR3 DNA: TGTGCCAGCAGCTTAGGTTCCGACAGGGTTAAGTTCTTC
clone size: NA; V gene: TRBV13; J gene: TRBJ2-3; CDR3 length: 20; D gene: TRBD2; CDR3 protein: CASSTKAGGPQTPTRYTQYF; CDR3 DNA: TGTGCCAGCAGCACGAAAGCGGGGGGGCCTCAAACCCCTACACGGTATACGCAGTATTTT
clone size: NA; V gene: TRBV4-1; J gene: TRBJ2-6; CDR3 length: 14; D gene: TRBD1; CDR3 protein: CASSQDREANVLTF; CDR3 DNA: TGCGCCAGCAGCCAGGACAGGGAGGCCAACGTCCTGACTTTC
clone size: NA; V gene: TRBV14; J gene: TRBJ2-7; CDR3 length: 11; D gene: NA; CDR3 protein: CASSSYYEQYF; CDR3 DNA: TGTGCCAGCAGCTCCTACTACGAGCAGTACTTC
clone size: once; V gene: TRBV19; J gene: TRBJ2-1; CDR3 length: 16; D gene: TRBD1; CDR3 protein: CATTTIRTGNGNEQFF; CDR3 DNA: TGTGCCACGACTACCATCAGGACAGGGAACGGCAATGAGCAGTTCTTC
clone size: NA; V gene: TRBV20-1; J gene: TRBJ2-5; CDR3 length: 15; D gene: NA; CDR3 protein: CSASPRVGGPGAQYF; CDR3 DNA: TGCAGTGCTAGTCCTAGGGTCGGAGGGCCCGGGGCCCAGTACTTC
clone size: many; V gene: TRBV5-1; J gene: TRBJ1-4; CDR3 length: 17; D gene: NA; CDR3 protein: CASSLAIQGRTNEKLFF; CDR3 DNA: TGCGCCAGCAGCTTGGCGATTCAGGGAAGGACTAATGAAAAACTGTTTTTT
clone size: NA; V gene: TRBV25-1; J gene: TRBJ1-1; CDR3 length: 14; D gene: TRBD1; CDR3 protein: CASSLTGAYTEAFF; CDR3 DNA: TGTGCCAGCAGCTTGACAGGGGCGTACACTGAAGCTTTCTTT
clone size: NA; V gene: TRBV7-3; J gene: TRBJ2-1; CDR3 length: 14; D gene: NA; CDR3 protein: CASSRYGGANEQFF; CDR3 DNA: TGTGCCAGCAGCCGTTATGGCGGGGCTAATGAGCAGTTCTTC
clone size: NA; V gene: TRBV7-2; J gene: TRBJ2-1; CDR3 length: 14; D gene: TRBD2; CDR3 protein: CASSPQRGRNEQFF; CDR3 DNA: TGTGCCAGCAGCCCGCAGCGGGGGAGAAATGAGCAGTTCTTC
clone size: NA; V gene: TRBV7-9; J gene: TRBJ1-2; CDR3 length: 12; D gene: NA; CDR3 protein: CASSGTYYGYTF; CDR3 DNA: TGTGCCAGCAGCGGGACATACTATGGCTACACCTTC
clone size: few; V gene: TRBV3-1/TRBV3-2; J gene: TRBJ1-3; CDR3 length: 12; D gene: NA; CDR3 protein: CASSPFGNTIYF; CDR3 DNA: TGTGCCAGCAGCCCTTTCGGAAACACCATATATTTT
clone size: few; V gene: TRBV18; J gene: TRBJ2-2; CDR3 length: 15; D gene: NA; CDR3 protein: CASSPAKTNTGELFF; CDR3 DNA: TGTGCCAGCTCACCCGCGAAGACGAACACCGGGGAGCTGTTTTTT
clone size: NA; V gene: TRBV6-1; J gene: TRBJ1-4; CDR3 length: 16; D gene: NA; CDR3 protein: CASSEPPDRNYEKLFF; CDR3 DNA: TGTGCCAGCAGTGAACCCCCTGACAGGAATTATGAAAAACTGTTTTTT
clone size: NA; V gene: TRBV5-4; J gene: TRBJ2-6; CDR3 length: 18; D gene: TRBD1; CDR3 protein: CASRPSLRGQAGANVLTF; CDR3 DNA: TGTGCCAGCAGGCCTAGCCTCAGGGGGCAGGCTGGGGCCAACGTCCTGACTTTC
clone size: NA; V gene: TRBV30; J gene: TRBJ2-2; CDR3 length: 13; D gene: TRBD2; CDR3 protein: CAWDCGSSGELFF; CDR3 DNA: TGTGCCTGGGATTGCGGGAGTTCCGGGGAGCTGTTTTTT
clone size: NA; V gene: TRBV5-1; J gene: TRBJ1-4; CDR3 length: 15; D gene: NA; CDR3 protein: CASSLAGGYFEKLFF; CDR3 DNA: TGCGCCAGCAGCTTGGCTGGGGGGTATTTTGAAAAACTGTTTTTT
clone size: NA; V gene: TRBV2; J gene: TRBJ2-1; CDR3 length: 12; D gene: NA; CDR3 protein: CASSERHNEQFF; CDR3 DNA: TGTGCCAGCAGTGAGCGGCATAATGAGCAGTTCTTC
clone size: NA; V gene: TRBV11-1; J gene: TRBJ2-2; CDR3 length: 13; D gene: TRBD2; CDR3 protein: CASGRARTGELFF; CDR3 DNA: TGTGCCAGCGGGAGGGCACGTACCGGGGAGCTGTTTTTT
clone size: once; V gene: TRBV7-2; J gene: TRBJ1-3; CDR3 length: 14; D gene: NA; CDR3 protein: CASSSTSRRNTIYF; CDR3 DNA: TGTGCCAGCAGCTCCACGTCCAGGAGAAACACCATATATTTT
clone size: NA; V gene: TRBV10-2; J gene: TRBJ1-2; CDR3 length: 15; D gene: TRBD1; CDR3 protein: CASSGGQGINYGYTF; CDR3 DNA: TGCGCCAGCAGTGGGGGACAGGGGATCAACTATGGCTACACCTTC
clone size: few; V gene: TRBV19; J gene: TRBJ1-2; CDR3 length: 15; D gene: TRBD1; CDR3 protein: CASSIGTAWAYGYTF; CDR3 DNA: TGTGCCAGTAGTATTGGGACAGCTTGGGCCTATGGCTACACCTTC
clone size: NA; V gene: TRBV27; J gene: TRBJ1-6; CDR3 length: 15; D gene: NA; CDR3 protein: CASRVRAYGNSPLHF; CDR3 DNA: TGTGCCAGCAGAGTGAGGGCTTATGGTAATTCACCCCTCCACTTT
clone size: NA; V gene: TRBV7-2; J gene: TRBJ1-5; CDR3 length: 15; D gene: NA; CDR3 protein: CASSLVGEGNQPQHF; CDR3 DNA: TGTGCCAGCAGCTTAGTTGGGGAGGGGAATCAGCCCCAGCATTTT
clone size: NA; V gene: TRBV10-1; J gene: TRBJ1-1; CDR3 length: 13; D gene: NA; CDR3 protein: CASRSNRNTEAFF; CDR3 DNA: TGCGCCAGCAGAAGTAATAGGAACACTGAAGCTTTCTTT
clone size: NA; V gene: TRBV9; J gene: TRBJ2-2; CDR3 length: 18; D gene: TRBD2; CDR3 protein: CASSPRGSGRRGTGELFF; CDR3 DNA: TGTGCCAGCAGCCCCCGAGGGAGCGGGAGGCGGGGCACCGGGGAGCTGTTTTTT
clone size: NA; V gene: TRBV19; J gene: TRBJ1-5; CDR3 length: 13; D gene: NA; CDR3 protein: CASSGQINQPQHF; CDR3 DNA: TGTGCCAGTAGTGGACAGATAAATCAGCCCCAGCATTTT
clone size: medium-sized; V gene: TRBV4-3; J gene: TRBJ1-5; CDR3 length: 15; D gene: TRBD1; CDR3 protein: CASSLRQGESQPQHF; CDR3 DNA: TGCGCCAGCAGCCTGCGACAGGGAGAAAGCCAGCCCCAGCATTTT
clone size: NA; V gene: TRBV2; J gene: TRBJ1-1; CDR3 length: 14; D gene: NA; CDR3 protein: CASRRDGVGTEAFF; CDR3 DNA: TGTGCCAGCAGGCGGGACGGCGTTGGCACTGAAGCTTTCTTT
clone size: NA; V gene: TRBV4-3; J gene: TRBJ2-2; CDR3 length: 16; D gene: TRBD1; CDR3 protein: CASSQGTGESTGELFF; CDR3 DNA: TGCGCCAGCAGCCAAGGGACAGGAGAGAGCACCGGGGAGCTGTTTTTT
clone size: NA; V gene: TRBV4-2; J gene: TRBJ2-5; CDR3 length: 16; D gene: TRBD1; CDR3 protein: CASSQADGQGLKTQYF; CDR3 DNA: TGTGCCAGCAGCCAAGCCGACGGACAGGGCTTGAAGACCCAGTACTTC
clone size: NA; V gene: TRBV19; J gene: TRBJ2-2; CDR3 length: 12; D gene: NA; CDR3 protein: CASRETTGELFF; CDR3 DNA: TGTGCCAGTAGGGAGACCACCGGGGAGCTGTTTTTT
clone size: NA; V gene: TRBV6-4; J gene: TRBJ2-2; CDR3 length: 15; D gene: NA; CDR3 protein: CASSPTGLDTGELFF; CDR3 DNA: TGTGCCAGCAGTCCAACAGGTCTTGACACCGGGGAGCTGTTTTTT
clone size: NA; V gene: TRBV9; J gene: TRBJ2-1; CDR3 length: 16; D gene: TRBD1; CDR3 protein: CASSSLFGGQFNEQFF; CDR3 DNA: TGTGCCAGCAGCTCCCTTTTTGGGGGACAGTTCAATGAGCAGTTCTTC
clone size: NA; V gene: TRBV6-6; J gene: TRBJ1-4; CDR3 length: 15; D gene: NA; CDR3 protein: CASSYTPTTNEKLFF; CDR3 DNA: TGTGCCAGCAGTTACACTCCAACAACTAATGAAAAACTGTTTTTT
clone size: NA; V gene: TRBV7-6; J gene: TRBJ1-6; CDR3 length: 13; D gene: NA; CDR3 protein: CASSLGGFSPLHF; CDR3 DNA: TGTGCCAGCAGCTTAGGAGGATTTTCACCCCTCCACTTT
clone size: NA; V gene: TRBV3-1/TRBV3-2; J gene: TRBJ2-6; CDR3 length: 19; D gene: TRBD1; CDR3 protein: CASSPNDRVGSSGANVLTF; CDR3 DNA: TGTGCCAGCAGCCCTAACGACAGGGTCGGTTCCTCTGGGGCCAACGTCCTGACTTTC
clone size: many; V gene: TRBV18; J gene: TRBJ1-1; CDR3 length: 16; D gene: TRBD1; CDR3 protein: CASSQTGAGMNTEAFF; CDR3 DNA: TGTGCCAGCTCCCAAACAGGGGCAGGCATGAACACTGAAGCTTTCTTT
clone size: few; V gene: TRBV27; J gene: TRBJ2-3; CDR3 length: 15; D gene: TRBD1; CDR3 protein: CASRLRRGITDTQYF; CDR3 DNA: TGTGCCAGCAGGCTCCGCAGGGGGATCACAGATACGCAGTATTTT
clone size: NA; V gene: TRBV19; J gene: TRBJ1-1; CDR3 length: 11; D gene: NA; CDR3 protein: CASNRRGEAFF; CDR3 DNA: TGTGCCAGTAACCGGCGGGGGGAAGCTTTCTTT
clone size: NA; V gene: TRBV18; J gene: TRBJ1-1; CDR3 length: 15; D gene: TRBD1; CDR3 protein: CASSPRQGGLTEAFF; CDR3 DNA: TGTGCCAGCTCACCCCGACAGGGGGGCCTCACTGAAGCTTTCTTT
clone size: NA; V gene: TRBV6-5; J gene: TRBJ1-2; CDR3 length: 14; D gene: TRBD1; CDR3 protein: CASSPPTGGYGYTF; CDR3 DNA: TGTGCCAGCAGTCCCCCCACAGGGGGCTATGGCTACACCTTC
clone size: NA; V gene: TRBV7-2; J gene: TRBJ1-2; CDR3 length: 14; D gene: NA; CDR3 protein: CASSLGGGHYGYTF; CDR3 DNA: TGTGCCAGCAGCTTAGGCGGGGGACATTACGGCTACACCTTC
clone size: NA; V gene: TRBV18; J gene: TRBJ1-2; CDR3 length: 15; D gene: NA; CDR3 protein: CASSVRDTGDYGYTF; CDR3 DNA: TGTGCCAGCTCAGTACGGGATACTGGGGACTATGGCTACACCTTC
clone size: NA; V gene: TRBV9; J gene: TRBJ2-3; CDR3 length: 12; D gene: NA; CDR3 protein: CASSVERDTQYF; CDR3 DNA: TGTGCCAGCAGCGTAGAGCGGGATACGCAGTATTTT
clone size: few; V gene: TRBV6-4; J gene: TRBJ2-1; CDR3 length: 15; D gene: NA; CDR3 protein: CASSASPGGMSEQFF; CDR3 DNA: TGTGCCAGCAGTGCTTCCCCCGGGGGTATGAGTGAGCAGTTCTTC
clone size: NA; V gene: TRBV9; J gene: TRBJ1-2; CDR3 length: 15; D gene: TRBD1; CDR3 protein: CASSAENRGPGGYTF; CDR3 DNA: TGTGCCAGCAGCGCAGAAAACAGGGGGCCGGGAGGCTACACCTTC
clone size: NA; V gene: TRBV7-2; J gene: TRBJ1-2; CDR3 length: 14; D gene: NA; CDR3 protein: CASSLALTQGIYTF; CDR3 DNA: TGTGCCAGCAGCTTAGCGCTAACCCAGGGGATCTACACCTTC
clone size: NA; V gene: TRBV7-9; J gene: TRBJ2-3; CDR3 length: 16; D gene: NA; CDR3 protein: CASSLGLAGNTDTQYF; CDR3 DNA: TGTGCCAGCAGCTTAGGATTGGCGGGTAACACAGATACGCAGTATTTT
clone size: NA; V gene: TRBV19; J gene: TRBJ2-4; CDR3 length: 13; D gene: NA; CDR3 protein: CASREGAKNIQYF; CDR3 DNA: TGTGCCAGTAGGGAGGGAGCCAAAAACATTCAGTACTTC
clone size: NA; V gene: TRBV11-2; J gene: TRBJ2-3; CDR3 length: 14; D gene: NA; CDR3 protein: CASSLHPSTDTQYF; CDR3 DNA: TGTGCCAGCAGCTTACATCCCAGCACAGATACGCAGTATTTT
clone size: NA; V gene: TRBV12-3/TRBV12-4; J gene: TRBJ1-1; CDR3 length: 13; D gene: NA; CDR3 protein: CARQDASGTEAFF; CDR3 DNA: TGTGCCAGACAAGATGCGTCGGGCACTGAAGCTTTCTTT